The rows below give T cell receptor beta chains drawn from one sample of a study of shared clonotypes between healthy human individuals. The protocol was immunoSEQ multiplex PCR, while the TCRdb copy is restricted to in-frame clones and leaves out a portion. Counted here are 500,000 to 550,000 clones, about 96% occurring once; the ten biggest clones make up 0.055% to 0.075%. Sequencing was carried out using naive CD4+ T cells sorted from blood. The source of these receptors is a woman under 40 in good health. Each CDR3 is given with its conserved first and last residue. A D gene is named only where the DNA matches it firmly. The listing skips clone size in some rows; elsewhere it reads once, few, many or a size class.

cdr3_aa | cdr3_nt | j_call | clone_size | v_call | d_call
CASSLEAGYDQPQHF | TGTGCCAGCAGCTTAGAAGCAGGGTACGATCAGCCCCAGCATTTT | TRBJ1-5 | . | TRBV7-9 | .
CASSVDGTGTEAFF | TGTGCCAGCAGTGTAGACGGTACAGGCACTGAAGCTTTCTTT | TRBJ1-1 | once | TRBV2 | .
CASSKPGGTGPSYEQYF | TGTGCCAGCAGCAAACCAGGAGGGACAGGGCCGTCCTACGAGCAGTACTTC | TRBJ2-7 | . | TRBV5-5 | TRBD1
CASSQGGRNTGELFF | TGTGCCAGCAGCCAGGGAGGAAGGAACACCGGGGAGCTGTTTTTT | TRBJ2-2 | . | TRBV4-2 | .
CASSLQGTDGYTF | TGTGCCAGCAGTTTACAGGGGACTGACGGCTACACCTTC | TRBJ1-2 | . | TRBV28 | .
CASSLVGPSSYNEQFF | TGTGCCAGCAGCTTAGTGGGTCCTAGCTCCTACAATGAGCAGTTCTTC | TRBJ2-1 | . | TRBV7-7 | .
CASINGHRSTYEQYF | TGTGCCAGCATCAATGGTCACAGGAGTACCTACGAGCAGTACTTC | TRBJ2-7 | . | TRBV28 | .
CASRRGSSYNEQFF | TGTGCCAGCAGAAGGGGAAGCTCCTACAATGAGCAGTTCTTC | TRBJ2-1 | . | TRBV25-1 | .
CASSEWGQAFMNTEAFF | TGTGCCAGCAGTGAATGGGGGCAGGCCTTCATGAACACTGAAGCTTTCTTT | TRBJ1-1 | . | TRBV2 | .
CASSYPSGRQDTEAFF | TGTGCCAGCAGTTACCCCTCGGGACGTCAAGACACTGAAGCTTTCTTT | TRBJ1-1 | . | TRBV6-7 | .
CASSASTGPGDTQYF | TGTGCCAGCAGCGCGTCGACAGGGCCCGGGGATACGCAGTATTTT | TRBJ2-3 | . | TRBV5-6 | TRBD1
CATSRRTGSGVTQYF | TGTGCCACCAGCAGAAGGACAGGGTCTGGAGTGACCCAGTACTTC | TRBJ2-5 | . | TRBV15 | TRBD1
CASSKYLAGGESQETQYF | TGCGCCAGCAGCAAGTACCTAGCGGGCGGAGAAAGCCAAGAGACCCAGTACTTC | TRBJ2-5 | . | TRBV4-1 | TRBD2
CASSLTQGKVEAFF | TGTGCCAGCAGCTTAACACAGGGGAAGGTGGAAGCTTTCTTT | TRBJ1-1 | . | TRBV7-9 | TRBD1
CASSAAYEQYF | TGTGCCAGCAGTGCCGCCTACGAGCAGTACTTC | TRBJ2-7 | few | TRBV28 | .
CASSPGGSTLYEQYF | TGTGCCAGCTCACCGGGGGGCTCCACTCTCTACGAGCAGTACTTC | TRBJ2-7 | . | TRBV18 | .
CASSWDRGTQYF | TGTGCCAGCAGCTGGGACAGGGGGACCCAGTACTTC | TRBJ2-5 | . | TRBV5-4 | TRBD1
CASSNQGGAYEQYF | TGTGCCAGCAGTAACCAGGGAGGGGCCTACGAGCAGTACTTC | TRBJ2-7 | . | TRBV28 | TRBD2
CASSVGGHGGGYTF | TGTGCCAGCAGCGTAGGGGGCCATGGCGGTGGCTACACCTTC | TRBJ1-2 | . | TRBV9 | .
CASSSGEGSGNSGANVLTF | TGCGCCAGCAGCTCAGGGGAGGGTAGCGGAAACTCTGGCGCCAACGTCCTGACTTTC | TRBJ2-6 | . | TRBV5-1 | .
CASRKGLAGSSYNEQFF | TGCGCCAGCAGAAAGGGACTAGCGGGAAGCTCCTACAATGAGCAGTTCTTC | TRBJ2-1 | . | TRBV5-1 | TRBD2
CASSVGPSGVETQYF | TGTGCCAGCAGCGTAGGCCCTAGCGGGGTGGAGACCCAGTACTTC | TRBJ2-5 | . | TRBV9 | TRBD2
CASSEYAGGSGEQYF | TGTGCCAGCAGTGAATATGCGGGAGGATCGGGGGAGCAGTACTTC | TRBJ2-7 | . | TRBV25-1 | TRBD2
CASRRIQVNTEAFF | TGTGCCAGCAGGCGGATACAGGTGAACACTGAAGCTTTCTTT | TRBJ1-1 | . | TRBV2 | .
CASSAGPPGELFF | TGTGCCAGCAGTGCAGGGCCACCCGGGGAGCTGTTTTTT | TRBJ2-2 | . | TRBV2 | .
CASRDRFSTDTQYF | TGTGCCAGCAGGGACAGGTTTAGCACAGATACGCAGTATTTT | TRBJ2-3 | . | TRBV27 | TRBD1
CASRRQGGTYNEQFF | TGTGCCAGCAGGAGACAGGGGGGAACCTACAATGAGCAGTTCTTC | TRBJ2-1 | . | TRBV2 | TRBD1
CASSPSGTANYGYTF | TGTGCCAGCTCACCCTCCGGGACAGCTAACTATGGCTACACCTTC | TRBJ1-2 | . | TRBV18 | TRBD1
CASSLSRWISGSIDTQYF | TGTGCCAGCAGCCTCTCGCGGTGGATTAGCGGGAGTATAGATACGCAGTATTTT | TRBJ2-3 | . | TRBV4-2 | TRBD2
CASSSGSNYGYTF | TGTGCCAGCAGTTCCGGGAGTAACTATGGCTACACCTTC | TRBJ1-2 | . | TRBV6-6 | .
CASSAGQGIFTEAFF | TGTGCCAGCAGTGCGGGACAGGGAATATTTACTGAAGCTTTCTTT | TRBJ1-1 | . | TRBV2 | TRBD1
CASSHTGERSPLHF | TGTGCCAGCAGCCACACAGGGGAGAGATCACCCCTCCACTTT | TRBJ1-6 | once | TRBV7-8 | TRBD1
CSAGYRDEQYF | TGCAGTGCTGGGTACAGGGACGAGCAGTACTTC | TRBJ2-7 | . | TRBV20-1 | .
CSARRRWAFF | TGCAGTGCTCGCCGTCGGTGGGCTTTCTTT | TRBJ1-1 | . | TRBV20-1 | .
CASSFLSNMPEAFF | TGTGCCAGCAGTTTTCTCTCGAATATGCCTGAAGCTTTCTTT | TRBJ1-1 | . | TRBV28 | .
CASSQPGRDAKNIQYF | TGCGCCAGCAGCCAACCCGGCAGGGATGCCAAAAACATTCAGTACTTC | TRBJ2-4 | . | TRBV4-1 | .
CASSEPRALTDTQYF | TGTGCCAGCAGTGAACCCCGGGCCCTCACAGATACGCAGTATTTT | TRBJ2-3 | . | TRBV2 | .
CASATPGLAGSSSYEQYF | TGTGCCAGCGCCACCCCCGGACTAGCGGGCAGCAGCTCCTACGAGCAGTACTTC | TRBJ2-7 | . | TRBV28 | TRBD2
CASRSVPYGYTF | TGTGCCAGCAGGTCCGTGCCTTATGGCTACACCTTC | TRBJ1-2 | few | TRBV27 | .
CASSPPRQGPNRNTGELFF | TGTGCCAGCAGCCCCCCACGGCAGGGACCAAACCGGAACACCGGGGAGCTGTTTTTT | TRBJ2-2 | . | TRBV28 | .
CASSVETGTGGSYEQYF | TGTGCCAGTAGTGTGGAAACCGGGACAGGGGGATCCTACGAGCAGTACTTC | TRBJ2-7 | . | TRBV19 | TRBD1
CASSLGGPYNEQFF | TGCGCCAGCAGCTTGGGAGGGCCCTACAATGAGCAGTTCTTC | TRBJ2-1 | . | TRBV5-1 | .
CASSPAGAGYEQYF | TGTGCCAGCTCACCAGCAGGGGCTGGGTACGAGCAGTACTTC | TRBJ2-7 | . | TRBV18 | .
CASTFRQGNQPQHF | TGTGCCAGCACTTTTAGACAGGGAAATCAGCCCCAGCATTTT | TRBJ1-5 | . | TRBV6-5 | TRBD1
CARSLGVGDPSRSSYNEQFF | TGTGCCAGAAGCTTGGGAGTTGGCGACCCGAGTCGAAGCTCCTACAATGAGCAGTTCTTC | TRBJ2-1 | . | TRBV5-3 | .
CASSINRDNEQYF | TGTGCCAGTAGTATTAACAGGGACAACGAGCAGTACTTC | TRBJ2-7 | . | TRBV19 | .
CSAVPASGRSDTQYF | TGCAGCGCTGTCCCCGCTAGCGGGAGGTCCGATACGCAGTATTTT | TRBJ2-3 | once | TRBV29-1 | TRBD2
CAAGTRHEQYF | TGTGCCGCGGGGACCAGACACGAGCAGTACTTC | TRBJ2-7 | . | TRBV6-5 | .
CASVSTPGHSYEQYF | TGTGCCAGCGTCTCGACGCCGGGACACAGCTACGAGCAGTACTTC | TRBJ2-7 | . | TRBV6-1 | .
CASIGHDPYEQYF | TGTGCCAGCATCGGGCACGACCCCTACGAGCAGTACTTC | TRBJ2-7 | . | TRBV25-1 | .
CASSPQGGLATYEQYF | TGTGCCAGCAGCCCACAGGGGGGTCTAGCGACCTACGAGCAGTACTTC | TRBJ2-7 | . | TRBV7-2 | TRBD1
CASSLGALSDEQYF | TGTGCCAGCAGTCTGGGGGCCCTTTCCGACGAGCAGTACTTC | TRBJ2-7 | . | TRBV2 | .
CASSSTGQGTYEQYF | TGTGCCAGCAGCTCCACGGGACAGGGAACCTACGAGCAGTACTTC | TRBJ2-7 | . | TRBV7-9 | TRBD1
CASRPSGRGMNEQFF | TGTGCCAGCAGGCCTAGCGGGAGAGGGATGAATGAGCAGTTCTTC | TRBJ2-1 | . | TRBV6-5 | TRBD2
CSSQGSGRWYEQYF | TGCAGCTCCCAGGGGAGCGGGAGATGGTACGAGCAGTACTTC | TRBJ2-7 | . | TRBV29-1 | TRBD2
CSVEDPRTLGYTF | TGCAGCGTTGAAGATCCTAGGACTTTGGGCTACACCTTC | TRBJ1-2 | . | TRBV29-1 | .
CASSLSSVYEQYF | TGTGCCAGCAGTTTGTCTAGCGTCTACGAGCAGTACTTC | TRBJ2-7 | . | TRBV28 | .